This T cell receptor beta chain was documented in a study of OX40 agonist ivuxolimab in advanced cancers. Overall study context: One hepatocellular carcinoma and a couple of cutaneous melanoma patients partially responded. General study points: Part of the nonresponder group also had normalized T-cell clonal expansion that was low. Expanded clones tended on average to be more numerous among CD8+ T cells than CD4+.

Samples of blood were obtained at baseline, on cycle 4 day 1, and on cycle 7 day 1. Germline V gives CDR1 LNHDA, CDR2 SQIVND (reference sequence). This CDR3 has 12 amino acids. Between the trimmed V and J ends, which lost 10 bases and 7 bases, there was a span of 13 bases. Some clones are missing from TCRdb's copy, which holds only in-frame ones; the method was immunoSEQ multiplex PCR. This sample carries over 15,000 clones, 75% to 85% of them seen once, and the ten largest clones take around 15%. To note about this clone: Antigen: not known.

This sequence joins TRBV19 and TRBJ1-4; no clear D. This sequence was found in an adult with an advanced solid tumor such as melanoma, head and neck, liver or kidney cancer. Sequenced material: CD4+ or CD8+ T cells sorted from blood, taken in a trial of the OX40 agonist ivuxolimab. CDR3 DNA: TGTGCCATTTCTGACCGGGGTGAAAAACTGTTTTTT. Its translation: CAISDRGEKLFF.